This passage covers 21 T cell receptor beta chains from one sample sequenced in a study of OX40 agonist ivuxolimab in advanced cancers. Measured with immunoSEQ multiplex PCR; TCRdb has only the in-frame clones, and not every one. This repertoire shows some 99,000 clones, around 88% found once; its top ten account for roughly 0.5%. Sequenced here: CD4+ or CD8+ T cells sorted from blood, sampled in a trial of the OX40 agonist ivuxolimab. All receptors come from an adult with an advanced solid tumor such as melanoma, head and neck, liver or kidney cancer.

This rearrangement joins TRBV7-2 to TRBJ2-3, with D possibly TRBD2 on 6 matching bases. V lost 5 bases, J lost 2 bases, and 17 bases lay in between. Germline CDR1 reads SGHTA; CDR2 reads FQGNSA. The CDR3 totals 16 residues. CDR3 region: CASSLGLIPFTDTQYF. The CDR3 DNA is TGTGCCAGCAGCCTTGGACTAATCCCATTCACAGATACGCAGTATTTT. Full variable domain (remainder filled in from reference TRBV7-2 and TRBJ2-3): GAGVSQSPSNKVTEKGKDVELRCDPISGHTALYWYRQSLGQGLEFLIYFQGNSAPDKSGLPSDRFSAERTGGSVSTLTIQRTQQEDSAVYLCASSLGLIPFTDTQYFGPGTRLTVL.

The J gene is TRBJ1-3, the V gene TRBV19; possible D gene TRBD1, 6 bases. The CDR3 totals 14 residues. The germline V gene encodes CDR1 LNHDA and CDR2 SQIVND (reference sequence). V was pared by 4 bases and J by 2 bases, with 9 bases between. The CDR3 spells CASSTQGTGNTIYF. The CDR3 DNA sequence: TGTGCCAGTAGTACACAGGGAACTGGAAACACCATATATTTT. The full variable domain, its missing parts supplied by reference TRBV19 and TRBJ1-3, is DGGITQSPKYLFRKEGQNVTLSCEQNLNHDAMYWYRQDPGQGLRLIYYSQIVNDFQKGDIAEGYSVSREKKESFPLTVTSAQKNPTAFYLCASSTQGTGNTIYFGEGSWLTVV.

The chain recombines TRBV2 with TRBJ2-7, with unresolved D. From germline, CDR1 is SNHLY and CDR2 FYNNEI. The length of the CDR3 is 9 residues. The V end lost 6 bases, the J end lost 12 bases, and 9 bases lay between the germline ends. Here the CDR3 reads CASRSPLYF. For the CDR3, the DNA is TGTGCCAGCAGGAGCCCTTTGTACTTC.

V usage is TRBV6-6 and J usage is TRBJ2-7; maybe TRBD2 (5 bases). Between the trimmed V and J ends, which lost 5 bases and 0 bases, there was a span of 8 bases. The CDR3 has 13 amino acids. Germline values: CDR1 MNHNY, CDR2 SVGAGI (reference sequence). CDR3 bases: TGTGCCAGCAGTCAAGGGAGCTCCTACGAGCAGTACTTC. Protein sequence: CASSQGSSYEQYF.

This clone was seen a few times. The CDR3 ends on some other residue instead of the conserved phenylalanine or tryptophan, so this is likely a read error. V usage is TRBV6-1 and J usage is TRBJ1-6; D remains unclear. The length of the CDR3 is 13 residues. Trimming removed 0 bases from V and 14 bases from J, with 11 bases in between. Germline V CDR1 and CDR2: MNHNS, SASEGT. The CDR3 protein is CASSEAPRRTLHL. The CDR3 DNA follows: TGTGCCAGCAGTGAAGCCCCGCGCAGGACCCTCCACCTT.

This clone has only one observation. The V gene is TRBV10-2, the J gene TRBJ2-1, with D hard to call. V was pared by 3 bases and J by 4 bases, with 7 bases between. The CDR3 loop spans 13 amino acids. Germline V gene lookup returns CDR1 WSHSY and CDR2 SAAADI. CDR3 bases: TGCGCCAGCAGTGATGTACAGTACAATGAGCAGTTCTTC. Translating gives CASSDVQYNEQFF.

The chain uses TRBV6-1 and TRBJ2-7; the match to TRBD1 covers 7 bases. The CDR3 contains 15 residues. V shed 2 bases, J shed 3 bases, and the junction held 7 bases outside the gene matches. Germline V gives CDR1 MNHNS, CDR2 SASEGT. The DNA of the CDR3 is TGTGCCAGCAGTGAACTTGGACAGGAAAACTACGAGCAGTACTTC. This gives the protein CASSELGQENYEQYF.

V and J are TRBV29-1 and TRBJ1-2; 7 bases fit TRBD1. Trimming removed 2 bases from V and 5 bases from J; junction bases left unmatched: 5. There are 13 residues in the CDR3. Germline V lookup: CDR1 SQVTM, CDR2 ANQGSEA. CDR3 sequence: CSVENRGGYGYTF. DNA for the CDR3: TGCAGCGTTGAAAACAGGGGCGGGTATGGCTACACCTTC. The full variable domain, its missing parts supplied by reference TRBV29-1 and TRBJ1-2, is SAVISQKPSRDICQRGTSLTIQCQVDSQVTMMFWYRQQPGQSLTLIATANQGSEATYESGFVIDKFPISRPNLTFSTLTVSNMSPEDSSIYLCSVENRGGYGYTFGSGTRLTVV.

This rearrangement joins TRBV19 to TRBJ2-1; D assignment may be TRBD1 or TRBD2 (7 bases each). The germline CDR1 and CDR2 sequences are LNHDA and SQIVND (reference sequence). This CDR3 region has 19 residues. The V end lost 0 bases, the J end lost 0 bases, and 18 bases lay between the germline ends. The CDR3 is CASSIEPQGGLNSYNEQFF. The CDR3 DNA reads as TGTGCCAGTAGTATAGAACCCCAGGGGGGGCTAAACTCCTACAATGAGCAGTTCTTC.

This clone has a handful of counts. CDR3: CASSLSGTASNQPQHF. CDR3 in DNA: TGTGCCAGCAGTTTATCCGGGACAGCTAGCAATCAGCCCCAGCATTTT. This chain joins TRBV27 and TRBJ1-5; 7 bases agree with TRBD1. Unmatched junction bases numbered 2, after V lost 0 bases and J lost 0 bases. Germline V gene data show CDR1 as MNHEY and CDR2 as SMNVEV (reference sequence). The CDR3 is 16 residues long.

The chain is built from TRBV5-1 and TRBJ2-2; D is perhaps TRBD2 (6 bases). There are 17 residues in the CDR3. Looked up from germline, CDR1 is SGHRS and CDR2 is YFSETQ. V shed 4 bases and J shed 3 bases, with 19 bases lying between them. The CDR3 coding sequence is TGCGCCAGCAGCCCCAATCCGGGACTCATTCACACCGGGGAGCTGTTTTTT. Protein product: CASSPNPGLIHTGELFF. The full variable domain, with the rest looked up from reference TRBV5-1 and TRBJ2-2, is KAGVTQTPRYLIKTRGQQVTLSCSPISGHRSVSWYQQTPGQGLQFLFEYFSETQRNKGNFPGRFSGRQFSNSRSEMNVSTLELGDSALYLCASSPNPGLIHTGELFFGEGSRLTVL.

A word on this clone: The sample carries other DNA sequences with the same CDR3. J is TRBJ2-7 and V is TRBV2; D may be TRBD2 (5 bases). The CDR3 is 12 amino acids. Trimming left V 7 bases short and J 1 base short, with 8 bases between. Germline loops: CDR1 SNHLY, CDR2 FYNNEI. As DNA, the CDR3 is TGTGCCAGCAAGGAGCGGTCCTACGAGCAGTACTTC. It encodes CASKERSYEQYF.

The chain combines TRBV16 with TRBJ1-1; D ambiguous. V lost 0 bases and J lost 9, with 11 bases in between. Germline-derived CDR1 and CDR2 are KGHSY and FQNENV. The CDR3 is 13 residues long. CDR3 sequence reads: CASSQSVSYQAFF. The DNA for the CDR3 is TGTGCCAGCAGCCAATCGGTAAGCTACCAAGCTTTCTTT.

V usage is TRBV7-2 and J usage is TRBJ2-7; D is unclear. Germline V gene lookup returns CDR1 SGHTA and CDR2 FQGNSA. The V and J ends lost 4 bases and 2 bases respectively, with 12 bases between them. CDR3 length equals 14 residues. The CDR3 DNA sequence: TGTGCCAGCAGCTCCCTTAGCTGGGCCTACGAGCAGTACTTC. The encoded protein is CASSSLSWAYEQYF.

This chain connects TRBV7-9 to TRBJ1-2; 10 nucleotides align to TRBD1. The CDR3 is 13 residues long. The germline CDR1 and CDR2 sequences are SEHNR and FQNEAQ (reference sequence). Trimming at V came to 5 bases and at J to 5 bases, leaving 2 bases not matched to a gene. The CDR3 DNA follows: TGTGCCAGCAGCCCGGGACAGGGGTATGGCTACACCTTC. Translation gives CASSPGQGYGYTF.

The J gene is TRBJ2-5, the V gene TRBV5-5; a possible D gene is TRBD1 (5 bases). From germline, CDR1 is SGHKS and CDR2 YYEKEE (reference sequence). Deletions cut 4 bases from V and 0 bases from J, with 10 bases between. The CDR3 is 14 amino acids. The CDR3 here is CASSRTGNQETQYF. DNA for the CDR3: TGTGCCAGCAGCCGTACAGGAAACCAAGAGACCCAGTACTTC.

The chain combines TRBV2 with TRBJ1-5, with D hard to call. This CDR3 spans 14 amino acids. Germline lookup yields CDR1 SNHLY and CDR2 FYNNEI. V lost 0 bases, J lost 5 bases, and 8 bases lay in between. CDR3: CASSEALLDQPQHF. Written as DNA, the CDR3 is TGTGCCAGCAGTGAAGCGCTGTTGGATCAGCCCCAGCATTTT. Full variable domain (outside the CDR3, taken from reference TRBV2 and TRBJ1-5): EPEVTQTPSHQVTQMGQEVILRCVPISNHLYFYWYRQILGQKVEFLVSFYNNEISEKSEIFDDQFSVERPDGSNFTLKIRSTKLEDSAMYFCASSEALLDQPQHFGDGTRLSIL.

The chain employs TRBV5-6 and TRBJ1-3, with 7 nucleotides matching TRBD1. The CDR3 has 14 amino acids. V was clipped by 7 bases and J by 4 bases; unmatched bases: 8. Germline CDR1 SGHDT, CDR2 YYEEEE. In DNA, the CDR3 is TGTGCCAGCGGCAACAGGGGCCGCGGAAACACCATATATTTT. Translated: CASGNRGRGNTIYF.

This rearrangement joins TRBV5-1 to TRBJ1-1; D remains ambiguous. CDR1 and CDR2 from the germline V gene are SGHRS and YFSETQ. This CDR3 is built from 11 residues. Trimming removed 2 bases at V and 6 bases at J, with 5 bases between. CDR3 nucleotides: TGCGCCAGCAGCTTCGGTCCTGAAGCTTTCTTT. Translation gives CASSFGPEAFF.

The rearrangement uses TRBV19 and TRBJ1-5; no clear D. CDR3 length: 15 residues. From germline, CDR1 is LNHDA and CDR2 SQIVND (reference sequence). The V and J ends lost 3 bases and 0 bases respectively, with 9 bases between them. Written as DNA, the CDR3 is TGTGCCAGTAGTATTCGGCTCAATAGCAATCAGCCCCAGCATTTT. Protein sequence: CASSIRLNSNQPQHF.

V and J are TRBV5-8 and TRBJ2-2; no firm D call. CDR1 is SGHTS, CDR2 YDEGEE, per germline. V was pared by 2 bases and J by 4 bases, with 12 bases between. The CDR3 has 15 residues. CDR3 residues: CASSLSLLGTGELFF. DNA of the CDR3: TGTGCCAGCAGCTTATCCCTTTTGGGCACCGGGGAGCTGTTTTTT.